The next 21 T cell receptor beta chains were all read from a single sample in a study of blood T cell repertoires in COVID-19 (dated by TCRdb to between 2020 and 2021). The library was obtained by the immunoSEQ multiplex PCR assay. The table was pulled from immuneACCESS by TCRdb, which kept in-frame rearrangements only. Such tables lose some clones; where checked, under half of the loss comes from unresolved V genes, and the rest has no known cause. This sample lists about 270,000 clones; roughly 90% were detected once. The ten top clones hold 3.5% to 4.5% of the sample. The specimen was peripheral blood. These receptors were collected from a man in his 60s who had recovered from COVID-19.

V gene TRBV24-1 combines with J gene TRBJ1-2; 12 nucleotides line up with TRBD1. CDR1 is KGHDR, CDR2 SFDVKD, per germline. The CDR3 is 15 residues long. V was clipped by 7 bases and J by 4 bases; unmatched bases: 6. The CDR3 here is CATSEWGQGAYGYTF. CDR3 in DNA: TGTGCCACCAGCGAATGGGGACAGGGGGCCTATGGCTACACCTTC.

The J gene is TRBJ2-1, the V gene TRBV19; weak D call: TRBD1 (5 bases). CDR1 LNHDA and CDR2 SQIVND come from the germline V gene (reference sequence). V shed 4 bases and J shed 3 bases, with 10 bases lying between them. There are 14 residues in the CDR3. Here the CDR3 reads CASSKKGNYNEQFF. CDR3 DNA sequence: TGTGCCAGTAGTAAGAAGGGGAACTACAATGAGCAGTTCTTC.

The CDR3 nucleotides read TGTGCCAGCAGCTTAGGCGGCGCGGGCCCCTGGGGGGGTGAGCAGTTCTTC. Encoded protein: CASSLGGAGPWGGEQFF. The chain recombines TRBV11-3 with TRBJ2-1; 7 bases map to TRBD2. The length of the CDR3 is 17 residues. V shed 1 base, J shed 9 bases, and the junction held 15 bases outside the gene matches. Germline V gene lookup returns CDR1 SGHNT and CDR2 YENEEA.

V and J are TRBV6-5 and TRBJ2-7, with 8 nucleotides matching TRBD2. The V and J ends lost 5 bases and 6 bases, in that order; junction bases with no gene match: 12. The CDR3 runs to 15 residues. The germline gives CDR1 MNHEY, CDR2 SVGAGI. The CDR3 protein is CASSRTEGLVAEQYF. The CDR3 DNA is TGTGCCAGCAGTAGAACGGAGGGACTAGTTGCCGAGCAGTACTTC.

Comments on this clone: This CDR3 is also generated by other DNA sequences in the sample. This sequence joins TRBV7-2 and TRBJ2-5; a weak D match, TRBD1 (5 bases). The CDR3 is 14 residues long. Trimming stripped 0 bases from V and 4 bases from J, with 9 bases between. Germline loops: CDR1 SGHTA, CDR2 FQGNSA. CDR3 nucleotides: TGTGCCAGCAGCTTAGCGGGGCAGGGAGAGACCCAGTACTTC. It codes for CASSLAGQGETQYF.

This chain links TRBV4-2 with TRBJ2-5, with 8 nucleotides matching TRBD2. The CDR3 sequence is 16 residues long. The V gene end was trimmed by 1 base and the J gene end by 5 bases; junction bases not matched to a gene: 9. Germline lookup yields CDR1 LGHNA and CDR2 YNFKEQ. In DNA form, the CDR3 reads TGTGCCAGCAGCCAAGCCCCTGTCGGGGGGGAGGAGACCCAGTACTTC. Amino acids: CASSQAPVGGEETQYF.

This clone was picked up a small number of times. This chain links TRBV19 with TRBJ1-5, with D possibly being TRBD1 (6 bases). V lost 5 bases and J lost 3, with 11 bases in between. The CDR3 sequence is 14 residues long. Germline V lookup: CDR1 LNHDA, CDR2 SQIVND (reference sequence). The CDR3 protein is CASSSQGINQPQHF. In DNA, the CDR3 is TGTGCCAGTAGTTCACAGGGTATCAATCAGCCCCAGCATTTT.

J is TRBJ2-1 and V is TRBV5-6; no firm D call. Germline V lookup: CDR1 SGHDT, CDR2 YYEEEE. The V and J ends lost 0 bases and 7 bases respectively, with 5 bases between them. CDR3 length: 12 residues. DNA of the CDR3: TGTGCCAGCAGCTTGGGGCGGAATGAGCAGTTCTTC. Translating it yields CASSLGRNEQFF.

The J gene is TRBJ2-7, the V gene TRBV2, with 9 nucleotides matching TRBD2. The V and J ends lost 11 bases and 1 base, in that order; junction bases with no gene match: 9. Germline V gene data show CDR1 as SNHLY and CDR2 as FYNNEI. The CDR3 has 14 amino acids. The CDR3 loop is CAGGGSGGSYEQYF. The CDR3 DNA sequence: TGTGCCGGTGGGGGTAGCGGGGGATCCTACGAGCAGTACTTC.

The J gene is TRBJ1-2, the V gene TRBV10-3, with D uncertain. The germline CDR1 and CDR2 sequences are ENHRY and SYGVKD. Deletions cut 4 bases from V and 5 bases from J, with 8 bases between. The CDR3 runs to 12 residues. The CDR3 sequence is CAISAGGYGYTF. As DNA, the CDR3 is TGTGCCATCAGTGCGGGAGGGTATGGCTACACCTTC.

The rearrangement links TRBV11-1 to TRBJ2-5, with D possibly matching TRBD1 (6 bases). Germline CDR1 reads SGHAT; CDR2 reads FQDESV (reference sequence). V was trimmed by 3 bases and J by 4 bases, leaving 12 bases between them. CDR3 length: 14 amino acids. CDR3 region: CASSFRGFGETQYF. The CDR3 DNA reads TGTGCCAGCAGCTTCAGGGGTTTCGGAGAGACCCAGTACTTC.

This chain joins TRBV6-6 and TRBJ1-2, with D perhaps matching TRBD1 (5 bases). The ends were cut back, 4 bases at V and 6 bases at J, with 15 bases in the middle. The CDR3 runs 14 residues. Germline values: CDR1 MNHNY, CDR2 SVGAGI (reference sequence). The CDR3: CASSWVLGGDGYTF. The DNA of the CDR3 is TGTGCCAGCAGTTGGGTCCTGGGGGGGGATGGCTACACCTTC.

The chain links TRBV18 to TRBJ2-7; possibly TRBD1 for D (5 bases). V lost 3 bases and J lost 4, with 16 bases in between. Per the germline V gene, CDR1 is KGHSH and CDR2 is LQKENI. This CDR3 spans 15 amino acids. The CDR3 loop is CASSPLGPSIYEQYF. Here the CDR3 DNA reads TGTGCCAGCTCACCGCTGGGGCCAAGTATTTACGAGCAGTACTTC.

This chain joins TRBV2 and TRBJ1-6; no clear D. Looked up from germline, CDR1 is SNHLY and CDR2 is FYNNEI. The CDR3 has 14 amino acids. The V end lost 9 bases, the J end lost 13 bases, and 22 bases lay between the germline ends. CDR3 sequence: CASRIATVVSPLHF. CDR3 DNA sequence: TGTGCCAGTCGAATAGCGACGGTGGTATCGCCCCTCCACTTT.

The genes are TRBV5-5 and TRBJ2-3; D is unclear. V lost 0 bases to trimming and J lost 1 base, with 6 bases between them. Germline V gene lookup returns CDR1 SGHKS and CDR2 YYEKEE (reference sequence). The CDR3 is made up of 14 amino acids. For the CDR3, the DNA is TGTGCCAGCAGCTTGGACTATCGCACAGATACGCAGTATTTT. This gives the protein CASSLDYRTDTQYF.

This chain connects TRBV5-1 to TRBJ1-5; D call uncertain. CDR3 length: 16 amino acids. Trimming cost V 4 bases and J 5 bases, with 19 bases left between them. From germline, CDR1 is SGHRS and CDR2 YFSETQ. CDR3 sequence reads: CASSPNGLISDQPQHF. The CDR3 coding sequence is TGCGCCAGCAGCCCCAATGGACTTATATCCGATCAGCCCCAGCATTTT. Combining the CDR3 with reference TRBV5-1 and TRBJ1-5 gives the whole variable domain KAGVTQTPRYLIKTRGQQVTLSCSPISGHRSVSWYQQTPGQGLQFLFEYFSETQRNKGNFPGRFSGRQFSNSRSEMNVSTLELGDSALYLCASSPNGLISDQPQHFGDGTRLSIL.

The chain combines TRBV5-4 with TRBJ2-5, with 7 bases matching TRBD2. Per germline, CDR1 SGHNT and CDR2 YYREEE (reference sequence). This CDR3 comprises 15 residues. The V and J ends lost 3 bases and 2 bases, in that order; junction bases with no gene match: 7. CDR3 coding DNA: TGTGCCAGCAGCTCTTGGCGGGGGAGACAAGAGACCCAGTACTTC. It encodes CASSSWRGRQETQYF.

The J gene is TRBJ2-7, the V gene TRBV18, with D possibly matching TRBD2 (5 bases). The V end lost 1 base, the J end lost 2 bases, and 24 bases lay between the germline ends. This CDR3 is 19 amino acids long. The germline CDR1 and CDR2 sequences are KGHSH and LQKENI. DNA for the CDR3: TGTGCCAGCTCACCACTGTCACCTAGGCCTTCGGGGTTAACCTACGAGCAGTACTTC. Protein sequence: CASSPLSPRPSGLTYEQYF. Full variable domain (missing parts from reference TRBV18 and TRBJ2-7): NAGVMQNPRHLVRRRGQEARLRCSPMKGHSHVYWYRQLPEEGLKFMVYLQKENIIDESGMPKERFSAEFPKEGPSILRIQQVVRGDSAAYFCASSPLSPRPSGLTYEQYFGPGTRLTVT.

V and J are TRBV4-2 and TRBJ2-2, with 8 bases that match TRBD2. Germline CDR1 is LGHNA and CDR2 is YNFKEQ. The junction had 3 bases not matched to a gene; V was cut back by 0 bases and J by 6 bases. The CDR3 loop spans 15 amino acids. The CDR3 sequence is CASSQERGGPGELFF. CDR3 DNA sequence: TGTGCCAGCAGCCAAGAACGGGGGGGGCCCGGGGAGCTGTTTTTT.

The count of this clone is one. V usage is TRBV5-8 and J usage is TRBJ1-2; possibly TRBD1 for D (5 bases). In germline, CDR1 is SGHTS, CDR2 YDEGEE. This CDR3 has 14 residues. Deletions cut 5 bases from V and 7 bases from J, with 18 bases between. The CDR3 reads CASRIGGGGLGYTF. The CDR3, as DNA: TGTGCCAGCAGGATCGGGGGTGGAGGCCTTGGCTACACCTTC. The full variable domain, rest sourced from reference TRBV5-8 and TRBJ1-2, is EAGVTQSPTHLIKTRGQQATLRCSPISGHTSVYWYQQALGLGLQFLLWYDEGEERNRGNFPPRFSGRQFPNYSSELNVNALELEDSALYLCASRIGGGGLGYTFGSGTRLTVV.

This chain joins TRBV10-2 and TRBJ2-3, with TRBD2 matching over 10 bases. The V segment lost 0 bases and the J segment 0 bases; nucleotides outside the gene matches: 3. This CDR3 region has 17 residues. The germline CDR1 and CDR2 sequences are WSHSY and SAAADI. The DNA of the CDR3 is TGCGCCAGCAGTGAGTCGAAACTAGCGGGGAGCACAGATACGCAGTATTTT. Protein product: CASSESKLAGSTDTQYF.